The 19 T cell receptor beta chains reported below all come from one sample, sequenced in a study of T cells in localized non-small cell lung cancer. The assay was immunoSEQ multiplex PCR, and TCRdb's table has in-frame clones only and misses some. Of more than 40,000 clones listed, about 86% were seen once; the top ten hold 2% to 3%. The source was PBMCs, collected before any cancer treatment. The receptor set was obtained from a man aged 35-69 years with stage II lung adenocarcinoma.

This clone was found a few times. J is TRBJ2-7 and V is TRBV7-9; possible D gene TRBD1, 6 bases. CDR3 length equals 13 residues. Germline-derived CDR1 and CDR2 are SEHNR and FQNEAQ (reference sequence). V lost 6 bases, J lost 4 bases, and 13 bases lay in between. CDR3 coding DNA: TGTGCCAGCAGTTCCTTAGGGGGTTACGAGCAGTACTTC. Translating it yields CASSSLGGYEQYF.

The chain combines TRBV6-6 with TRBJ2-1; no clear D. Germline V gene sequence: CDR1 MNHNY, CDR2 SVGAGI (reference sequence). The CDR3 totals 11 residues. V was pared by 7 bases and J by 9 bases, with 10 bases between. CDR3 region: CASTLRGEQFF. CDR3 coding DNA: TGTGCCAGCACTCTCCGCGGTGAGCAGTTCTTC.

The rearrangement uses TRBV9 and TRBJ2-1, with a possible D match to TRBD1 (5 bases). CDR3 length: 17 amino acids. Germline lookup yields CDR1 SGDLS and CDR2 YYNGEE. V was pared by 3 bases and J by 1 base, with 17 bases between. CDR3 DNA: TGTGCCAGCAGCGGAACCCGTGGAGCAGGGTCCTACAATGAGCAGTTCTTC. This sequence encodes CASSGTRGAGSYNEQFF.

The genes are TRBV9 and TRBJ2-1, with 10 bases fitting TRBD2. Germline V gene sequence: CDR1 SGDLS, CDR2 YYNGEE. The CDR3 has 15 residues. The junction had 4 bases not matched to a gene; V was cut back by 4 bases and J by 3 bases. CDR3 residues: CASSPSGGHYNEQFF. The DNA of the CDR3 is TGTGCCAGCAGCCCTAGCGGGGGCCACTACAATGAGCAGTTCTTC.

The chain links TRBV30 to TRBJ2-3, with a tentative D call TRBD2 (6 bases). The V end lost 1 base, the J end lost 6 bases, and 11 bases lay between the germline ends. The CDR3 is 13 amino acids. Germline lookup yields CDR1 GTSNPN and CDR2 SVGIG (reference sequence). Here the CDR3 DNA reads TGTGCCTGGAGTGGGAGGGGCGGTGATACGCAGTATTTT. Its protein product is CAWSGRGGDTQYF.

This chain joins TRBV19 and TRBJ2-5; D tentatively fits TRBD1 or TRBD2 (5 bases each). With 3 bases removed from V and 4 bases from J, the gap between germline ends came to 12 bases. Germline CDR1 reads LNHDA; CDR2 reads SQIVND (reference sequence). This CDR3 region has 14 residues. The CDR3 DNA reads as TGTGCCAGTAGTATCAGAGGGGCAGGAGAGACCCAGTACTTC. As protein: CASSIRGAGETQYF.

The rearrangement joins TRBV29-1 to TRBJ2-3; maybe TRBD2 (5 bases). Looked up from germline, CDR1 is SQVTM and CDR2 is ANQGSEA. V lost 0 bases and J lost 1, with 14 bases in between. The CDR3 totals 16 residues. The CDR3 region is CSVEDLWTGGTDTQYF. In DNA, the CDR3 is TGCAGCGTTGAAGATCTTTGGACCGGGGGCACAGATACGCAGTATTTT.

The chain has TRBV28 and TRBJ1-5, with D perhaps TRBD1 (5 bases). Trimming cost V 7 bases and J 3 bases, with 13 bases left between them. The CDR3 consists of 14 residues. The V gene's germline CDR1 is MDHEN and CDR2 SYDVKM. CDR3 DNA: TGTGCCAGCATCCCCGGGGGAGACAATCAGCCCCAGCATTTT. Translation gives CASIPGGDNQPQHF.

This chain joins TRBV9 and TRBJ1-1, with 8 nucleotides matching TRBD1. The ends lost 4 bases at V and 2 bases at J; junction bases unmatched: 19. CDR1 is SGDLS, CDR2 YYNGEE, per germline. The CDR3 is 19 amino acids. The CDR3 nucleotides are TGTGCCAGCAGCCCTGTAAGGCGGGGGACAGGCGCAATCAACACTGAAGCTTTCTTT. Its protein product is CASSPVRRGTGAINTEAFF.

J is TRBJ1-5 and V is TRBV6-1, with a tentative D call TRBD1 (6 bases). Germline CDR1 MNHNS, CDR2 SASEGT. There are 16 residues in the CDR3. V gave up 4 bases and J gave up 4 bases, with 17 bases separating them. DNA for the CDR3: TGTGCCAGCAGTGGTCGGGGAGGGGGGTTGAATCAGCCCCAGCATTTT. Protein: CASSGRGGGLNQPQHF.

In its sample, this clone was seen once. The chain carries TRBV27 and TRBJ2-7, with D unresolved. Looked up from germline, CDR1 is MNHEY and CDR2 is SMNVEV (reference sequence). Deletions cut 0 bases from V and 2 bases from J, with 5 bases between. This CDR3 spans 13 amino acids. CDR3 bases: TGTGCCAGCAGTTTATCGATAACCTACGAGCAGTACTTC. It encodes CASSLSITYEQYF.

This clone has more than one count but fewer than ten. V gene TRBV4-1 combines with J gene TRBJ2-7; either TRBD1 or TRBD2 may supply D (6 bases each). With 1 base removed from V and 3 bases from J, the gap between germline ends came to 10 bases. Germline V gene lookup returns CDR1 MGHRA and CDR2 YSYEKL. The CDR3 totals 14 residues. CDR3 protein: CASSQARGRYEQYV. The CDR3 DNA follows: TGCGCCAGCAGCCAAGCTCGGGGGCGCTACGAGCAGTACGTC.

This chain links TRBV5-6 with TRBJ2-3; TRBD2 agrees at 8 bases. J was trimmed by 6 bases and V by 6 bases; bases with no gene match: 6. Germline lookup yields CDR1 SGHDT and CDR2 YYEEEE. This CDR3 comprises 13 residues. The DNA of the CDR3 is TGTGCCAGCATCGGGGGGGCCATGGATACGCAGTATTTT. As protein: CASIGGAMDTQYF.

The chain employs TRBV1 and TRBJ2-5; the DNA was not compared with TRBD2, the D call given in the table. TRBV1 is a pseudogene segment. This CDR3 has 17 amino acids. Here the CDR3 reads CTSSQERTSGAPETQYF. CDR3 DNA: TGCACCAGCAGCCAAGAACGAACTAGCGGGGCCCCCGAGACCCAGTACTTC.

The sample holds one count of this clone. J is TRBJ2-7 and V is TRBV7-8; tentative D call: TRBD1 (6 bases). Germline V lookup: CDR1 SGHVS, CDR2 FQNEAQ. The CDR3 has 13 amino acids. Trimming stripped 4 bases from V and 1 base from J, with 8 bases between. The CDR3 sequence is CASSSGVSYEQYV. The CDR3 nucleotides are TGTGCCAGCAGCTCAGGGGTTTCCTACGAGCAGTACGTC.

The chain recombines TRBV15 with TRBJ2-7; D is unclear. This CDR3 comprises 14 residues. Germline assignment: CDR1 LNHNV and CDR2 YYDKDF (reference sequence). With 0 bases removed from V and 0 bases from J, the gap between germline ends came to 6 bases. As DNA, the CDR3 is TGTGCCACCAGCAGAGATCGTTCCTCCTACGAGCAGTACTTC. Protein sequence: CATSRDRSSYEQYF.

This clone was found once. The genes are TRBV5-4 and TRBJ1-5; D is possibly TRBD1 (6 bases). The CDR3 is 16 amino acids. V lost 3 bases and J lost 2, with 15 bases in between. Per germline, CDR1 SGHNT and CDR2 YYREEE (reference sequence). CDR3 loop: CASSSGGNRGNQPQHF. The CDR3 region has the DNA TGTGCCAGCAGCTCCGGGGGAAACAGGGGCAATCAGCCCCAGCATTTT.

The chain couples TRBV27 to TRBJ2-3; D is undetermined. There are 13 residues in the CDR3. Germline values: CDR1 MNHEY, CDR2 SMNVEV (reference sequence). V dropped 1 base and J dropped 7 bases, with 9 bases sitting between them. CDR3 sequence reads: CASSLLAMNTQYF. DNA of the CDR3: TGTGCCAGCAGTTTATTGGCCATGAATACGCAGTATTTT.

V gene TRBV14 combines with J gene TRBJ1-2; D possibly corresponds to TRBD1 (5 bases). Germline V gives CDR1 SGHDN, CDR2 FVKESK. The V gene lost 1 base and the J gene lost 2 bases, with 11 bases spanning the gap. The CDR3 runs 15 residues. CDR3 in DNA: TGTGCCAGCAGCCAAGGGTCCCGGGGGAACTATGGCTACACCTTC. It yields the protein CASSQGSRGNYGYTF.